A single sample is the source of the 22 T cell receptor beta chains below, sequenced in a study of human T cells and chemical hapten exposure. From the 5' RACE reads, TCRdb called clonotypes with MiXCR, one entry per CDR3 protein. The table has about 140,000 distinct CDR3 sequences, around 4% seen once. Extraction of total RNA was performed on unfractionated whole blood. Source of these receptors: a female donor in good health.

This clonotype was recorded at least ten times. The chain combines TRBV3-1 with TRBJ2-1; no reliable D call. Germline V gene data show CDR1 as LGHDT and CDR2 as YNNKEL (reference sequence). Trimming took off 0 bases at V and 0 bases at J, with 12 bases between the two ends. There are 17 residues in the CDR3. The CDR3 loop reads CASSQDLRVSSYNEQFF. The CDR3 region has the DNA TGTGCCAGCAGCCAAGATTTACGGGTTAGCTCCTACAATGAGCAGTTCTTC.

This clonotype was detected many times. The chain carries TRBV25-1 and TRBJ1-6; 10 nucleotides line up with TRBD1. CDR3 length: 14 amino acids. Looked up from germline, CDR1 is MGHDK and CDR2 is SYGVNS. The V and J ends lost 5 bases and 9 bases, in that order; junction bases with no gene match: 4. The CDR3 is CASSSRQGASPLHF. The CDR3 nucleotides read TGTGCCAGCAGTAGTCGACAGGGGGCTTCACCCCTCCACTTT.

This clonotype was detected many times. The V call is TRBV7-9, the J call TRBJ2-6; no reliable D call. Trimming left V 4 bases short and J 0 bases short, with 16 bases between. The CDR3 covers 18 residues. Per germline, CDR1 SEHNR and CDR2 FQNEAQ (reference sequence). CDR3 protein: CASSSVRLFSSGANVLTF. The CDR3 nucleotides read TGTGCCAGCAGCTCCGTCAGACTGTTTAGCTCTGGGGCCAACGTCCTGACTTTC.

This clonotype was found many times. The rearrangement links TRBV18 to TRBJ1-1; perhaps TRBD1 as D (6 bases). The CDR3 is 14 amino acids. Germline V lookup: CDR1 KGHSH, CDR2 LQKENI. V lost 3 bases and J 6 bases, leaving 14 bases between the germline ends. CDR3 sequence (DNA): TGTGCCAGCTCACCGATTACAGGGATCGCTGAAGCTTTCTTT. It yields the protein CASSPITGIAEAFF.

This clonotype was picked up many times. J is TRBJ1-1 and V is TRBV7-9, with a tentative D call TRBD1 (6 bases). The V gene lost 1 base and the J gene lost 5 bases, with 23 bases spanning the gap. Germline lookup yields CDR1 SEHNR and CDR2 FQNEAQ (reference sequence). The CDR3 length is 18 residues. The CDR3 loop reads CASSLGSSTGRLGTEAFF. The CDR3 DNA follows: TGTGCCAGCAGCTTAGGATCCAGCACAGGGCGCCTTGGGACTGAAGCTTTCTTT.

This clonotype was counted ten times or more. The rearrangement joins TRBV20-1 to TRBJ1-1; D unresolved. The germline gives CDR1 DFQATT, CDR2 SNEGSKA (reference sequence). The CDR3 length is 11 residues. V lost 3 bases, J lost 3 bases, and 5 bases lay in between. The CDR3 loop is CSARRDTEAFF. The CDR3 nucleotides are TGCAGTGCTAGGCGGGACACTGAAGCTTTCTTT.

The V and J genes are TRBV14 and TRBJ1-2; D is undetermined. Germline values: CDR1 SGHDN, CDR2 FVKESK. Trimming cost V 0 bases and J 4 bases, with 12 bases left between them. This CDR3 is 15 amino acids long. The CDR3 coding sequence is TGTGCCAGCAGCCAAGATCAGCGGGCCCGCTATGGCTACACCTTC. Translating gives CASSQDQRARYGYTF.

The V call is TRBV27, the J call TRBJ2-2; D tentatively fits TRBD1 or TRBD2 (6 bases each). There are 16 residues in the CDR3. Trimming removed 1 base from V and 4 bases from J, with 13 bases in between. CDR1 is MNHEY, CDR2 SMNVEV, per germline (reference sequence). The CDR3 sequence is CASSLWGARGTGELFF. The CDR3 coding sequence is TGTGCCAGCAGTTTATGGGGGGCTAGGGGCACCGGGGAGCTGTTTTTT.

This clonotype was picked up many times. V gene TRBV6-2 or TRBV6-3 combines with J gene TRBJ2-1; D is perhaps TRBD1 (6 bases). The CDR3 loop spans 14 amino acids. Trimming removed 6 bases from V and 5 bases from J, with 14 bases in between. Germline V gives CDR1 MNHEY, CDR2 SVGEGT. The CDR3 is CASSPAGTNNEQFF. The CDR3 DNA reads as TGTGCCAGCAGCCCAGCCGGGACAAACAATGAGCAGTTCTTC.

This clonotype was recorded at least ten times. The chain recombines TRBV5-1 with TRBJ2-5; TRBD2 agrees at 11 bases. Germline-derived CDR1 and CDR2 are SGHRS and YFSETQ. This CDR3 region has 16 residues. Trimming removed 4 bases from V and 4 bases from J; junction bases left unmatched: 9. CDR3 coding DNA: TGCGCCAGCAGCCCAAGACTAGCGGGGAGATTAGAGACCCAGTACTTC. Translated: CASSPRLAGRLETQYF.

This clonotype was seen ten or more times. The genes are TRBV16 and TRBJ2-7; a possible D gene is TRBD2 (6 bases). Trimming pared 8 bases from V and 3 bases from J, leaving 17 bases between. The CDR3 contains 14 residues. Germline V gene data show CDR1 as KGHSY and CDR2 as FQNENV. The CDR3 bases are TGTGCCAGCGCACGGGGCGGAGGGGACTACGAGCAGTACTTC. Residues: CASARGGGDYEQYF.

This clonotype was counted a few times. The rearrangement links TRBV6-6 to TRBJ1-4; 7 nucleotides match TRBD1. The CDR3 totals 15 residues. Germline V gene sequence: CDR1 MNHNY, CDR2 SVGAGI (reference sequence). J gave up 7 bases and V 5 bases, and 10 bases lay outside the gene matches. CDR3 residues: CASSTPTGSGEKLFF. The DNA of the CDR3 is TGTGCCAGCAGTACCCCGACAGGGTCGGGTGAAAAACTGTTTTTT.

The sample holds many counts of this clonotype. This chain connects TRBV2 to TRBJ1-5; D ambiguous. This CDR3 is built from 13 residues. Germline values: CDR1 SNHLY, CDR2 FYNNEI. The germline V and J ends were trimmed by 6 bases and 1 base, with 7 bases remaining between them. CDR3 amino acids: CASRRESNQPQHF. DNA of the CDR3: TGTGCCAGCAGGAGGGAGAGCAATCAGCCCCAGCATTTT.

This clonotype was seen ten or more times. The V and J genes are TRBV29-1 and TRBJ1-5; no firm D call. The ends were cut back, 4 bases at V and 2 bases at J, with 18 bases in the middle. The length of the CDR3 is 16 residues. Germline V gene sequence: CDR1 SQVTM, CDR2 ANQGSEA. As DNA, the CDR3 is TGCAGCGTTGGGGCCTGGAGTTACCGTCGCAATCAGCCCCAGCATTTT. Residues: CSVGAWSYRRNQPQHF.

V usage is TRBV13 and J usage is TRBJ1-1; 8 bases are a match to TRBD1. V gave up 7 bases and J gave up 0 bases; unmatched junction bases: 7. This CDR3 is 15 amino acids long. Germline assignment: CDR1 PRHDT and CDR2 FYEKMQ (reference sequence). The CDR3 here is CASKNQGAMNTEAFF. The CDR3 nucleotides are TGTGCCAGCAAGAACCAGGGGGCTATGAACACTGAAGCTTTCTTT. Drawing the rest from reference TRBV13 and TRBJ1-1, the complete variable domain is AAGVIQSPRHLIKEKRETATLKCYPIPRHDTVYWYQQGPGQDPQFLISFYEKMQSDKGSIPDRFSAQQFSDYHSELNMSSLELGDSALYFCASKNQGAMNTEAFFGQGTRLTVV.

This clonotype has only a few counts. The chain uses TRBV28 and TRBJ2-5, with 8 bases fitting TRBD2. The length of the CDR3 is 17 residues. CDR1 is MDHEN, CDR2 SYDVKM, per germline. V gave up 3 bases and J gave up 4 bases; unmatched junction bases: 13. CDR3 DNA sequence: TGTGCCAGCAGTTTTCCCCCCGGGGAGCGGGGGCGAGAGACCCAGTACTTC. This sequence encodes CASSFPPGERGRETQYF.

This clonotype occurred many times. The V and J genes are TRBV12-3 or TRBV12-4 and TRBJ1-1, with D tentatively TRBD1 (5 bases). The CDR3 loop spans 18 amino acids. V gave up 5 bases and J gave up 0 bases, with 22 bases separating them. The CDR3 loop is CASSAQNLFRGLNTEAFF. The CDR3 DNA reads as TGTGCCAGCAGTGCCCAAAATTTATTTCGGGGCTTGAACACTGAAGCTTTCTTT.

This clonotype was counted ten times or more. The rearrangement joins TRBV27 to TRBJ1-5, with D tentatively TRBD1 (6 bases). Per the germline V gene, CDR1 is MNHEY and CDR2 is SMNVEV (reference sequence). Trimming left V 6 bases short and J 9 bases short, with 24 bases between. The CDR3 runs to 16 residues. The CDR3 region has the DNA TGTGCCAGCAGACTCGGAGGGGGGCTCCGATCAGGGCCCCAGCATTTT. Its translation: CASRLGGGLRSGPQHF.

This clonotype was recorded at least ten times. The V gene is TRBV11-2, the J gene TRBJ2-1; 7 bases fit TRBD1. Germline lookup yields CDR1 SGHAT and CDR2 FQNNGV. CDR3 length: 15 residues. The V gene end was trimmed by 3 bases and the J gene end by 7 bases; junction bases not matched to a gene: 9. DNA for the CDR3: TGTGCCAGCAGCTTCGGGACAGCAAATCGGAATGAGCAGTTCTTC. It codes for CASSFGTANRNEQFF.

This clonotype appeared many times. The chain combines TRBV2 with TRBJ1-4, with 8 nucleotides matching TRBD1. The CDR3 is 15 residues long. In germline, CDR1 is SNHLY, CDR2 FYNNEI. Trimming cost V 6 bases and J 4 bases; bases outside gene matches: 7. CDR3 residues: CASRLDRVGNEKLFF. DNA for the CDR3: TGTGCCAGCAGACTGGACAGGGTTGGTAATGAAAAACTGTTTTTT.

This clonotype appeared many times. CDR3 sequence reads: CASSRGESGANVLTF. In nucleotides, the CDR3 is TGTGCCAGCAGCCGAGGGGAGTCTGGGGCCAACGTCCTGACTTTC. V gene TRBV7-3 combines with J gene TRBJ2-6; D may match TRBD1 or TRBD2 (5 bases each). CDR3 size: 15 residues. With 5 bases removed from V and 1 base from J, the gap between germline ends came to 9 bases. Per germline, CDR1 SGHTA and CDR2 FQGTGA.

This clonotype has a count of ten or more. This sequence joins TRBV6-6 and TRBJ1-4, with D unclear. V was pared by 7 bases and J by 7 bases, with 13 bases between. The CDR3 is made up of 13 amino acids. Looked up from germline, CDR1 is MNHNY and CDR2 is SVGAGI (reference sequence). CDR3 nucleotides: TGTGCCAGCAATGACCGGGTACTTGAAAAACTGTTTTTT. Translated: CASNDRVLEKLFF.